These 11 T cell receptor beta chains were all obtained from the same sample, sequenced in a study of blood T cell repertoires in COVID-19. Sequenced by immunoSEQ multiplex PCR; TCRdb stores in-frame clones only, minus some. Altogether under 250,000 clones are present, around 81% being singletons, with the ten largest covering approximately 2.9%. The sample taken for sequencing was peripheral blood. These receptors originate from a woman younger than 45 who had recovered from COVID-19.

CDR3 sequence: CASSVAGGGNQPQHF. In nucleotides, the CDR3 is TGTGCCAGCAGCGTAGCGGGAGGGGGCAATCAGCCCCAGCATTTT. The chain joins TRBV9 to TRBJ1-5; D is perhaps TRBD1 (5 bases). The CDR3 has 15 residues. Germline CDR1 and CDR2: SGDLS and YYNGEE. V shed 0 bases and J shed 2 bases, with 9 bases lying between them. The variable domain in full, with the rest retrieved from reference TRBV9 and TRBJ1-5, is DSGVTQTPKHLITATGQRVTLRCSPRSGDLSVYWYQQSLDQGLQFLIQYYNGEERAKGNILERFSAQQFPDLHSELNLSSLELGDSALYFCASSVAGGGNQPQHFGDGTRLSIL.

This sequence joins TRBV2 and TRBJ2-3, with D possibly matching TRBD2 (6 bases). V lost 6 bases and J lost 0, with 10 bases in between. Germline V gene sequence: CDR1 SNHLY, CDR2 FYNNEI. The CDR3 has 14 residues. CDR3 residues: CASRGRSSTDTQYF. CDR3 DNA: TGTGCCAGCAGGGGGAGGAGTAGCACAGATACGCAGTATTTT.

This chain links TRBV11-2 with TRBJ2-1; 11 positions match TRBD2. The junction had 3 bases not matched to a gene; V was cut back by 0 bases and J by 2 bases. Germline V gene data show CDR1 as SGHAT and CDR2 as FQNNGV. CDR3 size: 17 residues. CDR3 nucleotide sequence: TGTGCCAGCAGCTTAGATAGCGGGAGGGCACCCTACAATGAGCAGTTCTTC. This gives the protein CASSLDSGRAPYNEQFF.

V is TRBV6-1 and J is TRBJ2-1; TRBD1 might be the D (5 bases). With 2 bases removed from V and 4 bases from J, the gap between germline ends came to 9 bases. The germline V gene encodes CDR1 MNHNS and CDR2 SASEGT. The CDR3 is 14 residues long. In DNA form, the CDR3 reads TGTGCCAGCAGTGAAAGGGGCGGTTACAATGAGCAGTTCTTC. Its translation: CASSERGGYNEQFF.

CDR3 sequence reads: CASSLAGTTETQYF. The DNA for the CDR3 is TGTGCCAGCAGTCTAGCGGGAACCACAGAGACCCAGTACTTC. The chain couples TRBV2 to TRBJ2-5, with 9 bases that match TRBD2. CDR3 length: 14 residues. Germline V gene lookup returns CDR1 SNHLY and CDR2 FYNNEI. Losses at the gene ends were 5 bases for V and 4 bases for J; bases not matched to a gene: 5.

This sequence joins TRBV6-6 and TRBJ2-2; D unresolved. Germline V gene sequence: CDR1 MNHNY, CDR2 SVGAGI (reference sequence). This CDR3 spans 13 amino acids. The ends were cut back, 6 bases at V and 7 bases at J, with 12 bases in the middle. This CDR3 is CASSPGGSGELFF. In DNA, the CDR3 is TGTGCCAGCAGCCCGGGTGGTAGCGGGGAGCTGTTTTTT.

The chain employs TRBV2 and TRBJ2-3; TRBD2 might be the D (5 bases). Trimming shortened V by 7 bases and J by 7 bases, and 21 bases separated the two germline ends. The CDR3 has 15 residues. Looked up from germline, CDR1 is SNHLY and CDR2 is FYNNEI. The CDR3 sequence is CASKLLAGETNTQYF. The CDR3 region has the DNA TGTGCCAGCAAACTCCTTGCGGGCGAAACAAATACGCAGTATTTT.

The CDR3 loop is CASRFSGLSSYEQYF. The CDR3 DNA is TGTGCCAGCAGATTTAGCGGCTTGAGCTCCTACGAGCAGTACTTC. The chain employs TRBV5-5 and TRBJ2-7; possible D gene TRBD2, 6 bases. This CDR3 has 15 amino acids. V lost 5 bases to trimming and J lost 0 bases, with 15 bases between them. Germline CDR1 and CDR2: SGHKS and YYEKEE (reference sequence).

This clone showed up just a few times. CDR3 in DNA: TGTGCCAGTAGCTTACAGGGAAACTATGGCTACACCTTC. It codes for CASSLQGNYGYTF. V usage is TRBV19 and J usage is TRBJ1-2; D possibly corresponds to TRBD1 (6 bases). Germline V CDR1 and CDR2: LNHDA, SQIVND (reference sequence). V shed 6 bases and J shed 2 bases, with 10 bases lying between them. The CDR3 consists of 13 residues.

This clone was detected only a few times. The chain links TRBV28 to TRBJ1-2; a weak D match, TRBD1 (6 bases). The germline V gene has CDR1 MDHEN and CDR2 SYDVKM. The V end was cut by 4 bases, the J end by 5 bases, with 11 bases between. The CDR3 loop spans 13 amino acids. CDR3 protein: CASSWTAGYGYTF. As DNA, the CDR3 is TGTGCCAGCAGTTGGACAGCGGGATATGGCTACACCTTC.

The chain uses TRBV5-8 and TRBJ1-4; no clear D gene. Per the germline V gene, CDR1 is SGHTS and CDR2 is YDEGEE. This CDR3 comprises 14 residues. The V and J ends lost 1 base and 4 bases respectively, with 8 bases between them. The CDR3 DNA follows: TGTGCCAGCAGCTTGAGGAGGGTTAATGAAAAACTGTTTTTT. Its protein is CASSLRRVNEKLFF. Complete variable domain (other parts from reference TRBV5-8 and TRBJ1-4): EAGVTQSPTHLIKTRGQQATLRCSPISGHTSVYWYQQALGLGLQFLLWYDEGEERNRGNFPPRFSGRQFPNYSSELNVNALELEDSALYLCASSLRRVNEKLFFGSGTQLSVL.